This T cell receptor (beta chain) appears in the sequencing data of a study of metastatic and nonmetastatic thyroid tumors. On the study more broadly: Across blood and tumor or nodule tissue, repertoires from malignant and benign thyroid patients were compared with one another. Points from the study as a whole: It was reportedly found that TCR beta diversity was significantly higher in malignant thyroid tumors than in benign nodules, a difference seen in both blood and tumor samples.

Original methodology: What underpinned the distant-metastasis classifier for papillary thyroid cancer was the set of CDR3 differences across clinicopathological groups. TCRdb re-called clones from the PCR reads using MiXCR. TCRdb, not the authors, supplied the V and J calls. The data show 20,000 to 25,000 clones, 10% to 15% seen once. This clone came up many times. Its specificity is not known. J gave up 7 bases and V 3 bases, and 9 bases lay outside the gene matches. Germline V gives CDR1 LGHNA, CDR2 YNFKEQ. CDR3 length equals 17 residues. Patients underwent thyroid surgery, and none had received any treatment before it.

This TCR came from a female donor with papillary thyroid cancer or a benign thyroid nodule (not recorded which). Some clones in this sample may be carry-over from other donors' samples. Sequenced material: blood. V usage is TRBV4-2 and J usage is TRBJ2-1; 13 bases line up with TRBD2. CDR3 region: CASSHGTSGNRRNEQFF. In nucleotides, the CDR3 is TGTGCCAGCAGCCACGGGACTAGCGGGAATAGGCGAAATGAGCAGTTCTTC.